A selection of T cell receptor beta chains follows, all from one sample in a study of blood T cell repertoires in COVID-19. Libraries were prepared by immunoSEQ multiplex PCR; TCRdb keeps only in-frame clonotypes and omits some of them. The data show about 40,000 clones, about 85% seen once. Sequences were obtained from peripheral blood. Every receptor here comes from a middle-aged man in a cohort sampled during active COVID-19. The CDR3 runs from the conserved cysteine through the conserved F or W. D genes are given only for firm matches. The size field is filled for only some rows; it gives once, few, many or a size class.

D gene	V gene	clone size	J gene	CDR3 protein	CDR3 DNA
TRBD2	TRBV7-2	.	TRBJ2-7	CASSQAGGPYEQYF	TGTGCCAGCAGCCAAGCGGGGGGGCCGTACGAGCAGTACTTC
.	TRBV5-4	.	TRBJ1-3	CASSLSGNTIYF	TGTGCCAGCAGTTTATCTGGAAACACCATATATTTT
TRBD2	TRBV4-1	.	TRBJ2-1	CASSQGGLAGGHSYNEQFF	TGCGCCAGCAGCCAAGGAGGACTAGCGGGGGGCCACTCCTACAATGAGCAGTTCTTC
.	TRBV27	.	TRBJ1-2	CASSLSGARGYTF	TGTGCCAGCAGTTTATCAGGGGCGCGTGGCTACACCTTC
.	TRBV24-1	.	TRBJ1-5	CATLEVPPQHF	TGTGCCACCCTTGAGGTCCCGCCCCAGCATTTT
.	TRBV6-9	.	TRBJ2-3	CASLGQVTDTQYF	TGTGCCAGCTTAGGACAAGTCACAGATACGCAGTATTTT
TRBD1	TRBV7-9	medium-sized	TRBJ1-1	CASSRGSTSGGTEAFF	TGTGCCAGCAGCCGAGGGAGTACCTCAGGGGGCACTGAAGCTTTCTTT
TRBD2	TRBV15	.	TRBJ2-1	CATQGGELAGSNEQFF	TGTGCCACCCAGGGGGGGGAACTAGCGGGGAGTAATGAGCAGTTCTTC
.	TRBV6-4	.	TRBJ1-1	CASSLGGENTEAFF	TGTGCCAGCAGTCTGGGGGGTGAGAACACTGAAGCTTTCTTT
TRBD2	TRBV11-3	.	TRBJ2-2	CASSLVAGHPGELFF	TGTGCCAGCAGCTTAGTAGCGGGCCACCCCGGGGAGCTGTTTTTT
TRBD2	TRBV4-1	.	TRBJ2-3	CASSQEGLAEPGREVYF	TGCGCCAGCAGCCAAGAGGGACTAGCGGAACCCGGCAGGGAGGTGTATTTT
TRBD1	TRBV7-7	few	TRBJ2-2	CASSPTGESNTGELFF	TGTGCTAGCAGCCCAACAGGGGAATCCAACACCGGGGAGCTGTTTTTT